Sequencing of this T cell receptor beta chain was carried out in a study of T cells in Graves' hyperthyroidism and ophthalmopathy. V gave up 3 bases and J gave up 5 bases, with 7 bases separating them. This CDR3 has 12 residues. Authors of the study amplified TCR beta CDR3 regions from RNA transcripts. RT-PCR in the first round (using the HTBI primer set) targeted the TCR CDR3. TCRdb ran MiXCR on the multiplex PCR reads and lists one entry per CDR3 protein. The sample has approximately 710,000 distinct CDR3 sequences; approximately 15% are singletons. This clonotype has more than one count but fewer than ten. The antigen is undetermined. Study observations and caveats: Model predictions of ophthalmopathy came a median approximately 6.8 months before onset.

No ophthalmopathy progression within 18 months constituted stable Graves' hyperthyroidism. Patients aged 18 to 65 had newly diagnosed hyperthyroidism of under 2 months' duration. The chain carries TRBV12-3 or TRBV12-4 and TRBJ1-1; D gene ambiguous. This clonotype was sampled from a man over 45 with Graves' hyperthyroidism. Sequencing was performed on blood. CDR3 in DNA: TGTGCCAGCAGTTTCGCGGAAACTGAAGCTTTCTTT. This codes for CASSFAETEAFF.